The rows below give T cell receptor beta chains drawn from one sample of a study of blood T cells in healthy people across ages. TCRdb re-called the 5' RACE reads with MiXCR, one entry per CDR3 protein. The sample includes roughly 800,000 distinct CDR3 sequences, about 62% of them seen just once. Sequences were obtained from blood. These receptors were taken from a man between 25 and 39 years old in good health. The CDR3 runs from the conserved cysteine through the conserved F or W. Fields, in order: V gene, clone size, J gene, D gene, CDR3 DNA, CDR3 protein. A D gene is named only where the DNA matches it firmly. Size values are once, few and many counts, or a class for expanded clones, and some rows have none.

>TRBV24-1|NA|TRBJ2-3|NA
TGTGCCACCAGTGACACCCGCTTCGGGGCTAGCACAGATACGCAGTATTTT
CATSDTRFGASTDTQYF
>TRBV9|NA|TRBJ2-1|TRBD1
TGTGCCAGCAGCGTGGTTGACAGGGGGGGTTACAATGAGCAGTTCTTC
CASSVVDRGGYNEQFF
>TRBV20-1|NA|TRBJ1-5|NA
TGCAGTGCTAGGACAGGAGGTCAGCCCCAGCATTTT
CSARTGGQPQHF
>TRBV24-1|NA|TRBJ2-1|NA
TGTGCCACCAGTGTCGCCGGGCTAGTTTATGAGCAGTTCTTC
CATSVAGLVYEQFF
>TRBV10-3|few|TRBJ2-1|NA
TGTGCCATCGGGTTAAACGGAAAAAACAATGAGCAGTTCTTC
CAIGLNGKNNEQFF
>TRBV20-1|NA|TRBJ2-7|TRBD2
TGCAGTGCTAGAAAGCGGGGGGACTTCTACGAGCAGTACTTC
CSARKRGDFYEQYF
>TRBV24-1|many|TRBJ2-7|NA
TGTGCCACCACGTGGTCTTACGAGCAGTACTTC
CATTWSYEQYF
>TRBV5-1|NA|TRBJ1-2|TRBD1
TGCGCCAGCAGCTTGGCTGGACAGGGGTCGGTCGCTGGCTACACCTTC
CASSLAGQGSVAGYTF
>TRBV20-1|NA|TRBJ1-1|NA
TGCAGTGCCTGGAAGAACACTGAAGCTTTCTTT
CSAWKNTEAFF
>TRBV9|NA|TRBJ2-7|NA
TGTGCCAGCAGCGTATCAGGGGCGGCTCGCTACGAGCAGTACTTC
CASSVSGAARYEQYF
>TRBV7-2|once|TRBJ2-7|TRBD1
TGTGCCAGCAGCTCGACAGGGGGATCCTGCGAGCAGTACTTC
CASSSTGGSCEQYF
>TRBV5-1|NA|TRBJ2-7|NA
TGCGCCAGCAGCTTGGTACCGACCCAGCACGAGCAGTACTTC
CASSLVPTQHEQYF
>TRBV20-1|NA|TRBJ2-1|TRBD2
TGCAGTGCTAGTCGGTTGAGCGGGAGTATGAATGATCAGTTCTTC
CSASRLSGSMNDQFF
>TRBV24-1|NA|TRBJ1-2|NA
TGTGCCACCAGTGACCGGACCCTCCGGGGTGGCTACACCTTC
CATSDRTLRGGYTF
>TRBV7-9|NA|TRBJ1-2|TRBD1
TGTGCCAGCAGCTTTTTAGACAGGGAGGATGGCTACACCTTC
CASSFLDREDGYTF
>TRBV2|NA|TRBJ1-5|NA
TGTGCCAGCAGTGACCTACAGAGCAATCAGCCCCAGCATTTT
CASSDLQSNQPQHF
>TRBV7-9|NA|TRBJ1-2|TRBD1
TGTGCCAGTATGAGATGGACAGGGGCCAACGAAGCGGGCTACACCTTC
CASMRWTGANEAGYTF
>TRBV5-1|NA|TRBJ2-6|TRBD1
TGCGCCAGCAGCTTCGACAGGGGACCTGGGGCCAACGTCCTGACTTTC
CASSFDRGPGANVLTF
>TRBV15|NA|TRBJ1-4|TRBD1
TGTGCCACCAGCCTCGACAGGGACGAAAAACTGTTTTTT
CATSLDRDEKLFF
>TRBV15|NA|TRBJ2-5|NA
TGTGCCACCAGCGGAGGTCCAAGTCAAGAGACCCAGTACTTC
CATSGGPSQETQYF
>TRBV6-5|NA|TRBJ2-2|NA
TGTGCCAGCAGTTACTCATTGGGACGGGGAAACACCGGGGAGCTGTTTTTT
CASSYSLGRGNTGELFF
>TRBV28|NA|TRBJ2-7|TRBD1
TGTGCCAGCAGTTTGGGTCCGGGACAGATAGATTACGAGCAGTACTTC
CASSLGPGQIDYEQYF
>TRBV6-1|NA|TRBJ2-7|TRBD1
TGTGCCAGCAACCGGGACAGGGTCCCCCTCTCCTACGAGCAGTACTTC
CASNRDRVPLSYEQYF
>TRBV7-9|NA|TRBJ2-2|TRBD2
TGTGCCAGCAGCGGCCGGACTAGCGGGAGAGGGATCGGGGAGCTGTTTTTT
CASSGRTSGRGIGELFF
>TRBV6-2/TRBV6-3|NA|TRBJ2-6|NA
TGTGCCAGCAGTTATGGCGGGGCCAACGTCCTGACTTTC
CASSYGGANVLTF
>TRBV20-1|NA|TRBJ2-7|NA
TGCAGTGCTAGTTCGGGCGGGGCCAAGTCCTACGAGCAGTACTTC
CSASSGGAKSYEQYF
>TRBV7-9|NA|TRBJ2-5|TRBD2
TGTGCCAGCAGCTTAACTAGCGGGAGGTACCAAGAGACCCAGTACTTC
CASSLTSGRYQETQYF
>TRBV28|NA|TRBJ2-3|NA
TGTGCCGCGGGCGGCCGCACAGATACGCAGTATTTT
CAAGGRTDTQYF
>TRBV7-6|few|TRBJ2-3|NA
TGTGCCAGCAGCGAGCAAGGTCCCCGCAGACCCGATACGCAGTATTTT
CASSEQGPRRPDTQYF
>TRBV12-3/TRBV12-4|NA|TRBJ1-5|NA
TGTGCCAGCAGTTTAAACGAAAAGCCCCAGCATTTT
CASSLNEKPQHF
>TRBV5-1|once|TRBJ2-6|TRBD2
TGCGCCAGCAGCTTCAACGGTGGACTAGCGGGGGCCTACTCTGGGGCCAACGTCCTGACTTTC
CASSFNGGLAGAYSGANVLTF
>TRBV21-1|NA|TRBJ1-6|NA
TGTGCCAGCAACACCGAAACCAGGGTTTCACCCCTCCACTTT
CASNTETRVSPLHF
>TRBV27|NA|TRBJ2-1|TRBD2
TGTGCCAGCAGTCACCTAGCGGGGGCCTACAATGAGCAGTTCTTC
CASSHLAGAYNEQFF
>TRBV25-1|NA|TRBJ2-5|NA
TGTGCCAGCATCAGGGGAGGGACCCAGTACTTC
CASIRGGTQYF
>TRBV10-2|few|TRBJ2-1|NA
TGCGCCAGCAGTGAGTTGGGGGGCCATGAGCAGTTCTTC
CASSELGGHEQFF
>TRBV29-1|NA|TRBJ2-5|TRBD1
TGCAGCGTTGAAGGCCTCCCGACAGGGTCCCGGGAGACCCAGTACTTC
CSVEGLPTGSRETQYF
>TRBV9|NA|TRBJ2-7|NA
TGTGCCAGCAGCGTAGAGCTGGGCCCCTACGGGCAGTACTTC
CASSVELGPYGQYF
>TRBV4-2|NA|TRBJ1-2|NA
TGTGCCAGCAGCCAAGAGGGTCAGAGACACTATGGCTACACCTTC
CASSQEGQRHYGYTF
>TRBV20-1|NA|TRBJ2-4|TRBD2
TGCAGTGCTAGAGACTGGCGGGAGGCCCAAGGTGGGGCCAAAAACATTCAGTACTTC
CSARDWREAQGGAKNIQYF
>TRBV29-1|NA|TRBJ2-1|NA
TGCAGCATAAACTATAGTGGTGAGCAGTTCTTC
CSINYSGEQFF
>TRBV7-2|once|TRBJ2-3|NA
TGCGCCAGCAGCTTAACACCGGGACATACGCAGTATTTT
CASSLTPGHTQYF
>TRBV7-2|once|TRBJ1-6|NA
TGTGCCAGCAGTCAAAGGGGTTCACCCCTCCACTTT
CASSQRGSPLHF
>TRBV7-8|few|TRBJ2-4|NA
TGTGCCAGCAGCCAGGGTGGCCTCCGAGGGGACATTCAGTACTTC
CASSQGGLRGDIQYF
>TRBV24-1|few|TRBJ2-3|NA
TGTGCCACCAGTGACCCGGCGCAGGGGGGAATGAATACGCAGTATTTT
CATSDPAQGGMNTQYF
>TRBV12-3/TRBV12-4|NA|TRBJ2-3|NA
TGTGCCAGCAGTTTCGGCGGGGCCACAGATACGGAGTATTTT
CASSFGGATDTEYF
>TRBV20-1|few|TRBJ2-7|NA
TGCAGTGCTACCGAAGCGACTATTTACGAGCAGTACTTC
CSATEATIYEQYF
>TRBV6-2/TRBV6-3|NA|TRBJ2-5|NA
TGTGCCAGCAGTCTTGGACAGCCCAAACTGGGGACCCAGTACTTC
CASSLGQPKLGTQYF
>TRBV29-1|NA|TRBJ2-5|TRBD2
TGCAGCGCCATTGCGGGAGGACAAGAGACCCAGTACTTC
CSAIAGGQETQYF
>TRBV3-1|NA|TRBJ2-7|NA
TGTGCCAGCAGCCCCGGGATTTTCGGTTACGAGCAGTACTTC
CASSPGIFGYEQYF
>TRBV12-3/TRBV12-4|many|TRBJ1-1|NA
TGTGCCAGCAGTTTCGGTCAGAACACTGAAGCTTTCTTT
CASSFGQNTEAFF